These 18 T cell receptor beta chains share one sample of origin, sequenced in a study of shared clonotypes between healthy human individuals. Naivety among CD8 cells was defined by CD45RO negativity and positive CCR7 selection, thereby excluding terminally differentiated effector memory CD45RA+ cells. TCRdb's table, derived via immunoSEQ multiplex PCR, lists solely in-frame clones and lacks some. The sample includes under 1 million clones, just over 95% seen only once; the top ten take 0.2% to 0.25%. The sequenced sample was naive CD8+ T cells sorted from blood. These receptors all come from a man aged 25-40 years in good health.

The chain is built from TRBV14 and TRBJ2-5; a possible D gene is TRBD1 (6 bases). The CDR3 consists of 15 residues. V was trimmed by 5 bases and J by 1 base, leaving 14 bases between them. Germline values: CDR1 SGHDN, CDR2 FVKESK. The CDR3: CASSNIRGAQETQYF. Here the CDR3 DNA reads TGTGCCAGCAGCAACATCAGGGGCGCCCAAGAGACCCAGTACTTC.

This chain connects TRBV6-5 to TRBJ1-4; 7 bases are a match to TRBD1. Germline-derived CDR1 and CDR2 are MNHEY and SVGAGI. The CDR3 runs 16 residues. The V segment lost 6 bases and the J segment 0 bases; nucleotides outside the gene matches: 7. The CDR3 sequence is CASSYRGGATNEKLFF. The CDR3 DNA reads as TGTGCCAGCAGCTACAGGGGAGGTGCAACTAATGAAAAACTGTTTTTT.

This clone was seen just once. The chain couples TRBV14 to TRBJ2-7, with D unclear. The CDR3 totals 13 residues. Germline V gives CDR1 SGHDN, CDR2 FVKESK. V was cut by 4 bases and J by 2 bases, with 9 bases left in between. The CDR3 DNA sequence: TGTGCCAGCAGCCCGACACCTACCTACGAGCAGTACTTC. This translates into CASSPTPTYEQYF. The entire variable domain, with the rest obtained from reference TRBV14 and TRBJ2-7, is as follows: EAGVTQFPSHSVIEKGQTVTLRCDPISGHDNLYWYRRVMGKEIKFLLHFVKESKQDESGMPNNRFLAERTGGTYSTLKVQPAELEDSGVYFCASSPTPTYEQYFGPGTRLTVT.

The chain recombines TRBV6-1 with TRBJ1-2, with TRBD1 identical over 7 bases. CDR1 and CDR2 (germline): MNHNS, SASEGT. The CDR3 spans 14 residues. J lost 4 bases, V lost 5 bases, and 7 bases had no gene match. The CDR3 DNA sequence: TGTGCCAGCAGTCCCGGGACAGCATTCTATGGCTACACCTTC. It is translated as CASSPGTAFYGYTF.

This chain uses TRBV7-9 with TRBJ2-1, with 13 positions matching TRBD2. Per the germline V gene, CDR1 is SEHNR and CDR2 is FQNEAQ (reference sequence). The CDR3 consists of 15 residues. J lost 6 bases, V lost 5 bases, and 4 bases had no gene match. The CDR3 nucleotides read TGTGCCAGCAGCCCTGGACTAGCGGGAGCCAATGAGCAGTTCTTC. This translates into CASSPGLAGANEQFF. The full variable domain, its missing parts supplied by reference TRBV7-9 and TRBJ2-1, is DTGVSQNPRHKITKRGQNVTFRCDPISEHNRLYWYRQTLGQGPEFLTYFQNEAQLEKSRLLSDRFSAERPKGSFSTLEIQRTEQGDSAMYLCASSPGLAGANEQFFGPGTRLTVL.

J is TRBJ2-1 and V is TRBV9; 10 nucleotides match TRBD2. The J segment lost 5 bases and the V segment lost 4 bases, leaving 9 bases of the junction unmatched. The CDR3 covers 16 residues. Germline-derived CDR1 and CDR2 are SGDLS and YYNGEE. This CDR3 reads CASSQGGLALHNEQFF. As DNA, the CDR3 is TGTGCCAGCAGCCAGGGGGGACTAGCGCTTCACAATGAGCAGTTCTTC.

V gene TRBV7-2 combines with J gene TRBJ2-5; TRBD2 agrees at 8 bases. The length of the CDR3 is 16 residues. Looked up from germline, CDR1 is SGHTA and CDR2 is FQGNSA. The J segment lost 5 bases and the V segment lost 5 bases, leaving 13 bases of the junction unmatched. The CDR3, as DNA: TGTGCCAGCAGCGTTGGTGCGGGACTAGATTTTGAGACCCAGTACTTC. It translates to CASSVGAGLDFETQYF.

To note about this clone: One end of the junction fails to match germline, which may point to a read error. J is TRBJ2-7 and V is TRBV29-1, with D perhaps matching TRBD2 (5 bases). This CDR3 spans 12 amino acids. Germline CDR1 is SQVTM and CDR2 is ANQGSEA. The CDR3 DNA reads TGCAGCGTTGCGGCTAGCTCCGACGAGCAGTACTTC. This gives the protein CSVAASSDEQYF.

This clone was counted a single time. CDR3 loop: CASSDRDRRGLEYF. DNA of the CDR3: TGCGCCAGCAGTGATCGGGACAGGCGGGGGCTCGAGTACTTC. The chain employs TRBV10-2 and TRBJ2-7, with D possibly being TRBD1 (8 bases). The CDR3 loop spans 14 amino acids. Between the trimmed V and J ends, which lost 3 bases and 11 bases, there was a span of 20 bases. Germline V gene sequence: CDR1 WSHSY, CDR2 SAAADI.

V is TRBV28 and J is TRBJ1-5; D is unresolved. The CDR3 loop spans 15 amino acids. In germline, CDR1 is MDHEN, CDR2 SYDVKM. V lost 5 bases and J lost 6, with 17 bases in between. CDR3 DNA sequence: TGTGCCAGCAGTCCGGACCCAGGCGATGGTCAGCCCCAGCATTTT. This translates into CASSPDPGDGQPQHF.

The J gene is TRBJ2-3, the V gene TRBV14, with 8 bases matching TRBD2. Germline trimming cut 3 bases from V and 6 bases from J; bases unmatched to any gene: 8. Germline V gene lookup returns CDR1 SGHDN and CDR2 FVKESK. The CDR3 has 15 residues. CDR3 sequence reads: CASSHGAGEGDTQYF. CDR3 DNA sequence: TGTGCCAGCAGCCACGGAGCGGGAGAGGGGGATACGCAGTATTTT.

The gene calls are TRBV29-1 and TRBJ2-1; 12 nucleotides line up with TRBD2. V lost 6 bases, J lost 8 bases, and 5 bases stayed unmatched. This CDR3 is 13 amino acids long. The germline CDR1 and CDR2 sequences are SQVTM and ANQGSEA. The CDR3 spells CSVETSGSYEQFF. The CDR3, as DNA: TGCAGCGTCGAGACTAGCGGGAGCTATGAGCAGTTCTTC.

The chain employs TRBV7-8 and TRBJ2-7, with D hard to call. Germline CDR1 is SGHVS and CDR2 is FQNEAQ. The CDR3 totals 10 residues. V was trimmed by 9 bases and J by 9 bases, leaving 12 bases between them. The CDR3 bases are TGTGCCAGTAAATCGGTGAGGCAGTACTTC. Its translation: CASKSVRQYF.

The genes are TRBV30 and TRBJ1-5; 9 nucleotides match TRBD1. The CDR3 sequence is 18 residues long. Germline V gene lookup returns CDR1 GTSNPN and CDR2 SVGIG (reference sequence). V was pared by 1 base and J by 4 bases, with 14 bases of the junction left unmatched. This CDR3 is CAWSETGGAVLGNQPQHF. The CDR3 region has the DNA TGTGCCTGGAGTGAAACAGGGGGCGCAGTGTTAGGTAATCAGCCCCAGCATTTT.

This chain joins TRBV9 and TRBJ1-3; D unclear. Per the germline V gene, CDR1 is SGDLS and CDR2 is YYNGEE. The CDR3 sequence is 14 residues long. V lost 3 bases to trimming and J lost 4 bases, with 11 bases between them. CDR3 in DNA: TGTGCCAGCAGCGGAGGTTCGAAGGGAAACACCATATATTTT. Amino acid sequence: CASSGGSKGNTIYF.

DNA for the CDR3: TGCGCCAGCAGCGACAGGGGCGAGGGCACTGAAGCTTTCTTT. Translating gives CASSDRGEGTEAFF. The chain has TRBV10-2 and TRBJ1-1, with 8 bases aligning to TRBD1. V dropped 6 bases and J dropped 4; count of bases not matched to a gene: 7. The germline V gene encodes CDR1 WSHSY and CDR2 SAAADI. This CDR3 has 14 amino acids.

The chain combines TRBV5-4 with TRBJ1-2; possible D gene TRBD1, 5 bases. Trimming took 2 bases from V and 12 from J, leaving 29 bases between them. Germline V gene lookup returns CDR1 SGHNT and CDR2 YYREEE (reference sequence). The CDR3 is 17 amino acids. CDR3 sequence: CASSLLLGKTGTPFNTF. CDR3 in DNA: TGTGCCAGCAGCTTACTATTAGGGAAAACCGGGACGCCCTTTAACACCTTC.

The CDR3 here is CASSFSPGLAFSYEQYF. CDR3 in DNA: TGTGCCAGCAGTTTTTCGCCCGGACTAGCGTTTTCCTACGAGCAGTACTTC. This chain joins TRBV7-2 and TRBJ2-7, with TRBD2 matching over 9 bases. V lost 6 bases, J lost 1 base, and 13 bases stayed unmatched. The CDR3 consists of 17 residues. Germline CDR1 and CDR2: SGHTA and FQGNSA.